This TCR beta chain came from a study of blood T cell repertoires in COVID-19. Germline V gene lookup returns CDR1 MNHEY and CDR2 SVGAGI. The CDR3 contains 14 residues. V shed 2 bases and J shed 4 bases, with 12 bases lying between them. The table came from immunoSEQ multiplex PCR; TCRdb's copy has only in-frame clones and leaves some out. The sample consists of around 120,000 clones, approximately 62% of them appearing once. The sequence derives from an elderly man with acute or convalescent COVID-19. The chain employs TRBV6-5 and TRBJ2-7; no clear D. Sequenced input: peripheral blood. The CDR3 spells CASSYRERGYEQYF. CDR3 nucleotide sequence: TGTGCCAGCAGTTACCGCGAGAGAGGTTACGAGCAGTACTTC.